The source of this T cell receptor (beta chain) is a study of cytotoxic CD8 clonotypes in ibrutinib-treated CLL. The germline V gene encodes CDR1 SQVTM and CDR2 ANQGSEA. CDR3 length: 13 residues. Trimming pared 7 bases from V and 1 base from J, leaving 12 bases between. The assay was immunoSEQ multiplex PCR, and TCRdb's table has in-frame clones only and misses some. This table has approximately 150,000 clones, roughly 77% appearing once. The sequencing here drew on PBMCs, taken after 12 months of ibrutinib treatment. This chain links TRBV29-1 with TRBJ2-3, with D possibly matching TRBD1 (5 bases). The source of this sequence is a human donor with chronic lymphocytic leukemia. CDR3 sequence (DNA): TGCAGCGGAGAAGTAGGGGGCACAGATACGCAGTATTTT. The encoded protein is CSGEVGGTDTQYF.